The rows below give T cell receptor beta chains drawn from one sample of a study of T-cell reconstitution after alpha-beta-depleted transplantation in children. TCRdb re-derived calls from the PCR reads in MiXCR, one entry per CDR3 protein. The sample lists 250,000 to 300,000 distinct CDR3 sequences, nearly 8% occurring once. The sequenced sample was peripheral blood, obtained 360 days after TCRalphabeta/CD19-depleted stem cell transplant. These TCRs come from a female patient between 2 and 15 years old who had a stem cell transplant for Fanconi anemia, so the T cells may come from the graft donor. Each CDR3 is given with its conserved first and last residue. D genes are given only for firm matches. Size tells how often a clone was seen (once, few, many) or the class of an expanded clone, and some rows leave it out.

CSATTLTGPYNEQFF	TGCAGTGCTACCACCCTAACGGGGCCCTACAATGAGCAGTTCTTC	TRBV20-1	TRBJ2-1	15	NA	NA
CSVVESSYYGYTF	TGCAGCGTTGTCGAGAGCAGCTACTATGGCTACACCTTC	TRBV29-1	TRBJ1-2	13	many	NA
CASSRILFFSGANVLTF	TGTGCCAGCAGCCGAATTTTATTTTTCTCTGGGGCCAACGTCCTGACTTTC	TRBV7-8	TRBJ2-6	17	few	NA
CASTPLAGGNQETQYF	TGCGCCAGCACCCCCCTAGCGGGGGGTAATCAAGAGACCCAGTACTTC	TRBV5-1	TRBJ2-5	16	many	TRBD2
CASSLAGAGMGNIQYF	TGTGCCAGCAGCTTAGCGGGAGCGGGGATGGGAAACATTCAGTACTTC	TRBV7-2	TRBJ2-4	16	few	TRBD2
CASSLSGAYEQYF	TGTGCCAGCAGTTTATCGGGCGCCTACGAGCAGTACTTC	TRBV27	TRBJ2-7	13	many	NA
CSARDTGGADTQYF	TGCAGTGCTAGAGATACCGGCGGAGCAGATACGCAGTATTTT	TRBV20-1	TRBJ2-3	14	many	NA
CASSLGLAGVGPSTDTQYF	TGTGCCAGCAGCTTGGGACTAGCGGGCGTCGGACCTAGCACAGATACGCAGTATTTT	TRBV13	TRBJ2-3	19	NA	TRBD2
CASSRISFGQGSSGANVLTF	TGTGCCAGCTCACGGATCTCTTTCGGACAGGGAAGCTCTGGGGCCAACGTCCTGACTTTC	TRBV18	TRBJ2-6	20	many	TRBD1
CASSNGQVPSYNEQFF	TGCGCCAGCAGCAACGGACAGGTTCCTTCTTACAATGAGCAGTTCTTC	TRBV5-1	TRBJ2-1	16	few	TRBD1
CASSFSGGSYEQYF	TGTGCCAGCAGTTTTAGCGGGGGTTCCTACGAGCAGTACTTC	TRBV12-3/TRBV12-4	TRBJ2-7	14	many	TRBD2
CASRGRGGYNEQFF	TGTGCCAGCAGGGGACGGGGAGGCTACAATGAGCAGTTCTTC	TRBV2	TRBJ2-1	14	many	NA
CASSQGGRVDTEAFF	TGTGCCAGCAGCCAAGGAGGGCGGGTCGACACTGAAGCTTTCTTT	TRBV4-2	TRBJ1-1	15	many	NA
CSASLLQLAGYNEQFF	TGCAGTGCCTCGCTCCTTCAACTAGCGGGGTACAATGAGCAGTTCTTC	TRBV20-1	TRBJ2-1	16	few	TRBD2
CASSWGTDEAFF	TGTGCCAGCAGCTGGGGGACGGATGAAGCTTTCTTT	TRBV5-6	TRBJ1-1	12	many	NA
CASSQDGRGVDNEQFF	TGTGCCAGCAGCCAAGATGGCAGGGGGGTCGACAATGAGCAGTTCTTC	TRBV4-2	TRBJ2-1	16	many	NA
CASSQLQGAKNIQYF	TGCGCCAGCAGCCAACTACAGGGGGCCAAAAACATTCAGTACTTC	TRBV4-3	TRBJ2-4	15	many	TRBD1
CASSPVPTWDNQPQHF	TGTGCCAGCAGTCCCGTTCCGACCTGGGATAATCAGCCCCAGCATTTT	TRBV28	TRBJ1-5	16	many	NA
CASRPLAGAYNEQFF	TGTGCCAGCAGACCACTAGCGGGAGCTTACAATGAGCAGTTCTTC	TRBV12-3/TRBV12-4	TRBJ2-1	15	many	TRBD2
CASSWGARDKSKLNSPLHF	TGCGCCAGCAGCTGGGGGGCGAGAGATAAGTCTAAGCTAAATTCACCCCTCCACTTT	TRBV5-1	TRBJ1-6	19	few	NA
CASSEPLELQETQYF	TGTGCCAGCAGTGAGCCTCTAGAGCTACAAGAGACCCAGTACTTC	TRBV28	TRBJ2-5	15	many	NA
CAWKRPLFDTQYF	TGTGCCTGGAAGCGGCCTCTGTTTGATACGCAGTATTTT	TRBV30	TRBJ2-3	13	NA	NA
CASAFKGNQPQHF	TGTGCCAGCGCCTTTAAAGGCAATCAGCCCCAGCATTTT	TRBV4-2	TRBJ1-5	13	NA	NA
CSARASQAFF	TGCAGTGCTAGAGCCAGCCAAGCTTTCTTT	TRBV20-1	TRBJ1-1	10	many	NA
CASSYPRRSSTDTQYF	TGTGCCAGCAGCTACCCGAGAAGATCCAGCACAGATACGCAGTATTTT	TRBV7-2	TRBJ2-3	16	few	NA
CATSRDSQETQYF	TGTGCCACCAGCAGAGATAGCCAAGAGACCCAGTACTTC	TRBV15	TRBJ2-5	13	many	NA
CASSYSSGPRDTEAFF	TGTGCCAGCAGTTACAGTTCGGGACCAAGGGACACTGAAGCTTTCTTT	TRBV6-6	TRBJ1-1	16	many	NA
CASSLGHSLGGNEQFF	TGCGCCAGCAGCTTGGGGCACTCCCTTGGGGGCAATGAGCAGTTCTTC	TRBV5-1	TRBJ2-1	16	few	NA
CASSSLTSGTDTQYF	TGCGCCAGCAGCTCGTTGACTAGCGGCACAGATACGCAGTATTTT	TRBV5-1	TRBJ2-3	15	many	TRBD2
CASSLGGRSLEQYF	TGTGCCAGCAGCTTAGGGGGTAGGAGTTTGGAGCAGTACTTC	TRBV7-9	TRBJ2-7	14	many	NA
CASSSNPATTEAFF	TGTGCCAGCAGCTCAAATCCCGCCACCACTGAAGCTTTCTTT	TRBV11-2	TRBJ1-1	14	few	NA
CASSPGNRQILNNEQFF	TGTGCCAGCAGCCCCGGGAACCGACAGATCCTCAACAATGAGCAGTTCTTC	TRBV12-3/TRBV12-4	TRBJ2-1	17	few	NA
CASSDPTGSFSSYNEQFF	TGTGCCAGCAGTGACCCTACAGGGTCCTTCAGCTCCTACAATGAGCAGTTCTTC	TRBV2	TRBJ2-1	18	few	NA